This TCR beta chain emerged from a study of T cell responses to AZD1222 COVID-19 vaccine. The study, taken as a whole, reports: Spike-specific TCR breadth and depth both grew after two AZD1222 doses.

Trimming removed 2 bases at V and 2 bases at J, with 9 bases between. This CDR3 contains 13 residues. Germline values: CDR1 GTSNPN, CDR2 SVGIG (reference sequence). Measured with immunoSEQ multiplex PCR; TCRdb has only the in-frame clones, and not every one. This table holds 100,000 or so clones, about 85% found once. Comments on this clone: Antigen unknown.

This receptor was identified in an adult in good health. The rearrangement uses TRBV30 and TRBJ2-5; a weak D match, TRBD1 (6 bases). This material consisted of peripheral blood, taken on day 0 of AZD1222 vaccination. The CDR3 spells CAWSLGQQETQYF. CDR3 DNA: TGTGCCTGGAGTCTGGGACAACAAGAGACCCAGTACTTC. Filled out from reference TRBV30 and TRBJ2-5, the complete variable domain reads SQTIHQWPATLVQPVGSPLSLECTVEGTSNPNLYWYRQAAGRGLQLLFYSVGIGQISSEVPQNLSASRPQDRQFILSSKKLLLSDSGFYLCAWSLGQQETQYFGPGTRLLVL.